Below, 14 T cell receptor beta chains from the same sample are listed, as sequenced in a study of human T cells and chemical hapten exposure. Described time point: patch test 2, 6 weeks after DPC sensitization. Regarding treatment: therapeutic diphenylcyclopropenone sensitization with weekly scalp DPC. Each CDR3 protein gets one entry after TCRdb re-called the RACE reads with MiXCR. The sample has roughly 30,000 distinct CDR3 sequences; approximately 10% are singletons. The material sequenced was whole blood, taken in connection with sensitization to the hapten diphenylcyclopropenone (DPC). The receptors here all came from a man under 40 with alopecia areata. Some clones in this sample may be carry-over from other donors' samples.

The chain employs TRBV24-1 and TRBJ2-5; D remains unclear. The germline V and J ends were trimmed by 5 bases and 2 bases, with 8 bases remaining between them. The CDR3 runs to 13 residues. From germline, CDR1 is KGHDR and CDR2 SFDVKD. As DNA, the CDR3 is TGTGCCACCAGTGGAGCAGAACAAGAGACCCAGTACTTC. This codes for CATSGAEQETQYF.

This clonotype was found many times. The rearrangement links TRBV21-1 to TRBJ2-4. TRBV21-1 is a known pseudogene. The CDR3 spans 12 residues. The CDR3 coding sequence is TGTGCCAGCAGCAAAGTGGACCGTCGCCAGTACTTC. Protein sequence: CASSKVDRRQYF.

This clonotype has a count of ten or more. The V gene is TRBV5-4, the J gene TRBJ2-3; D gene uncertain. CDR3 length: 14 amino acids. Trimming pared 7 bases from V and 3 bases from J, leaving 15 bases between. CDR1 is SGHNT and CDR2 is YYREEE in the germline V gene (reference sequence). CDR3 loop: CASFAEALTDTQYF. The CDR3 DNA reads TGTGCCAGCTTCGCAGAGGCCCTTACAGATACGCAGTATTTT.

This chain links TRBV4-3 with TRBJ1-1; 9 positions match TRBD1. In germline, CDR1 is LGHNA, CDR2 YSLEER. Trimming cost V 2 bases and J 4 bases; bases outside gene matches: 5. The CDR3 extends over 15 amino acids. The CDR3 sequence: CASSQRDRGITEAFF. The CDR3 region has the DNA TGCGCCAGCAGCCAAAGAGACAGGGGGATCACTGAAGCTTTCTTT.

A few counts support this clonotype. The chain recombines TRBV7-2 with TRBJ2-7; possible D gene TRBD2, 5 bases. Trimming pared 5 bases from V and 5 bases from J, leaving 13 bases between. This CDR3 comprises 13 residues. Germline V gives CDR1 SGHTA, CDR2 FQGNSA. CDR3 in DNA: TGTGCCAGCAGCCTAAGGATCGGGGACGAGCAGTACTTC. Protein sequence: CASSLRIGDEQYF.

This clonotype was recorded many times. The chain recombines TRBV29-1 with TRBJ2-2; TRBD1 is a possible D gene (5 bases). Trimming pared 6 bases from V and 6 bases from J, leaving 11 bases between. CDR3 length: 12 amino acids. Germline V gene lookup returns CDR1 SQVTM and CDR2 ANQGSEA. CDR3 sequence: CSVQQESGELFF. CDR3 nucleotide sequence: TGCAGCGTACAACAGGAATCCGGGGAGCTGTTTTTT.

This clonotype was picked up many times. This chain uses TRBV4-2 with TRBJ2-5; TRBD2 matches 7 bases. CDR1 and CDR2 from the germline V gene are LGHNA and YNFKEQ. The CDR3 runs 14 residues. After removal of 3 bases from V and 2 bases from J, the junction contained 3 bases not matched to a gene. CDR3 bases: TGTGCCAGCAGCCACAGCGGGGAACAAGAGACCCAGTACTTC. This codes for CASSHSGEQETQYF.

The genes are TRBV20-1 and TRBJ2-5, with a weak D call TRBD1 (5 bases). Trimming took 0 bases from V and 5 from J, leaving 13 bases between them. The CDR3 is 14 residues long. Per germline, CDR1 DFQATT and CDR2 SNEGSKA (reference sequence). This CDR3 reads CSARDRRAGETQYF. CDR3 coding DNA: TGCAGTGCTAGAGATCGCAGGGCCGGCGAGACCCAGTACTTC.

This clonotype occurred many times. The chain combines TRBV6-2 or TRBV6-3 with TRBJ1-1; D not resolved. CDR1 and CDR2 from the germline V gene are MNHEY and SVGEGT. This CDR3 contains 12 residues. The V gene lost 5 bases and the J gene lost 3 bases, with 7 bases spanning the gap. CDR3 DNA: TGTGCCAGCAGTCCCGGGTACACTGAAGCTTTCTTT. Translated, it gives CASSPGYTEAFF.

The table lists this clonotype with many counts. The genes are TRBV19 and TRBJ1-5; tentative D call: TRBD1 (5 bases). The V and J ends lost 1 base and 1 base respectively, with 11 bases between them. Germline-derived CDR1 and CDR2 are LNHDA and SQIVND (reference sequence). There are 16 residues in the CDR3. The CDR3 nucleotides read TGTGCCAGTAGTATAGGGGGGAGGCCCAGCAATCAGCCCCAGCATTTT. It codes for CASSIGGRPSNQPQHF.

There are a few counts of this clonotype. CDR3 region: CASSPPPGQGAPLHF. DNA of the CDR3: TGTGCCAGTAGTCCCCCCCCGGGACAGGGCGCGCCCCTCCACTTT. The gene calls are TRBV19 and TRBJ1-6; 9 bases line up with TRBD1. Germline CDR1 and CDR2: LNHDA and SQIVND (reference sequence). V shed 5 bases, J shed 13 bases, and the junction held 12 bases outside the gene matches. This CDR3 region has 15 residues.

This clonotype was counted many times. The chain joins TRBV19 to TRBJ1-1; no firm D call. The V gene's germline CDR1 is LNHDA and CDR2 SQIVND (reference sequence). V dropped 5 bases and J dropped 5 bases, with 9 bases sitting between them. CDR3 length: 12 amino acids. The CDR3: CASSPVGTEAFF. CDR3 nucleotide sequence: TGTGCCAGTAGTCCCGTGGGGACTGAAGCTTTCTTT.

This clonotype occurred a few times. The CDR3 here is CATVGGSEQYF. Here the CDR3 DNA reads TGTGCCACCGTGGGGGGAAGCGAGCAGTACTTC. The chain has TRBV2 and TRBJ2-7, with D possibly being TRBD2 (6 bases). The V gene's germline CDR1 is SNHLY and CDR2 FYNNEI. The CDR3 runs to 11 residues. V gave up 10 bases and J gave up 6 bases, with 13 bases separating them.

The sample holds many counts of this clonotype. The V and J genes are TRBV18 and TRBJ1-1; no clear D. V lost 4 bases, J lost 1 base, and 10 bases lay in between. The CDR3 totals 14 residues. Germline assignment: CDR1 KGHSH and CDR2 LQKENI. The CDR3 loop reads CASSLLGENTEAFF. For the CDR3, the DNA is TGTGCCAGCTCACTCTTAGGAGAGAACACTGAAGCTTTCTTT.